This passage covers 25 T cell receptor beta chains from one sample sequenced in a study of regulatory T cells in long-lasting Graves disease. Both iRepertoire HTBI primers and Arm-PCR of CDR3 regions were used to build the TCR beta libraries. TCRdb reanalysed the multiplex PCR reads using MiXCR and keeps one entry per CDR3 protein. The table has a few hundred thousand distinct CDR3 sequences, approximately 10% seen once; the top ten hold about 19%. Indicated time point: newly diagnosed GD, antithyroid drugs for less than 3 months. The TCR library was made from RNA that had been extracted from PBMCs in TRIzol. This sample was also put to use in a study of T cells in Graves' hyperthyroidism and ophthalmopathy.

This specimen consisted of peripheral blood mononuclear cells (PBMCs), obtained at new diagnosis, from a patient treated with antithyroid drugs. These receptors were obtained from a woman under 30 with Graves disease.

This clonotype was counted many times. Here the CDR3 DNA reads TGTGCCTGGAGTGTACAAGCGGGAGAGATGGAAGAGACCCAGTACTTC. Encoded protein: CAWSVQAGEMEETQYF. The chain links TRBV30 to TRBJ2-5, with 8 positions matching TRBD2. V shed 0 bases and J 3 bases; nucleotides not matched to a gene: 9. Germline V gives CDR1 GTSNPN, CDR2 SVGIG (reference sequence). The CDR3 is 16 amino acids.

This clonotype came up a few times. V gene TRBV28 combines with J gene TRBJ2-3; 7 bases are shared with TRBD1. The end of the DNA aligns better with TRBJ2-5, so the J call may be wrong. The germline CDR1 and CDR2 sequences are MDHEN and SYDVKM. This CDR3 is built from 15 residues. CDR3 region: CASSFIHRGGETQYF. DNA for the CDR3: TGTGCCAGCAGTTTCATCCACAGGGGTGGAGAGACCCAGTACTTC.

A remark on this clonotype: A read error may account for a junction end that differs from germline. The chain links TRBV20-1 to TRBJ2-1; 7 nucleotides match TRBD1. The CDR3 runs to 18 residues. Germline V gene sequence: CDR1 DFQATT, CDR2 SNEGSKA (reference sequence). DNA of the CDR3: TGCAGTGCTAGAGGGTTGGCAACAGGGACAGTGGGATACAATGGGCAGTTCTTC. This translates into CSARGLATGTVGYNGQFF.

The table lists this clonotype with a count of one. The chain has TRBV2 and TRBJ2-7; D is perhaps TRBD2 (6 bases). Germline values: CDR1 SNHLY, CDR2 FYNNEI. V was cut by 4 bases and J by 8 bases, with 30 bases left in between. The CDR3 spans 18 residues. The CDR3 protein is CASSVHGRSFTAQYKQYF. The DNA of the CDR3 is TGTGCCAGCAGTGTGCACGGGAGATCCTTCACTGCCCAATACAAGCAGTACTTC.

This clonotype occurred many times. This chain uses TRBV6-1 with TRBJ2-4, with D perhaps matching TRBD1 or TRBD2 (5 bases each). V lost 2 bases and J lost 6, with 14 bases in between. CDR1 MNHNS and CDR2 SASEGT come from the germline V gene. The length of the CDR3 is 15 residues. The CDR3 region has the DNA TGTGCCAGCAGTGAACGAGGGGAATCGGGAAACATTCAGTACTTC. Translated, it gives CASSERGESGNIQYF.

This sequence joins TRBV6-5 and TRBJ2-7; D may be TRBD2 (5 bases). CDR1 MNHEY and CDR2 SVGAGI come from the germline V gene. The CDR3 runs 15 residues. V lost 2 bases and J lost 2, with 13 bases in between. CDR3 sequence: CASSYGRRAAYEQYF. CDR3 DNA: TGTGCCAGCAGTTACGGCCGGCGGGCAGCCTACGAGCAGTACTTC.

This clonotype was observed a handful of times. The chain's CDR3 is CASSVAGVNIGEQFF. The DNA of the CDR3 is TGTGCCAGCAGCGTAGCGGGAGTGAATATAGGTGAGCAGTTCTTC. V and J are TRBV12-3 or TRBV12-4 and TRBJ2-1, with 9 bases fitting TRBD2. The CDR3 runs to 15 residues. J lost 9 bases, V lost 6 bases, and 12 bases had no gene match.

This clonotype has at least ten counts. The chain is built from TRBV7-8 and TRBJ2-1; 8 bases align to TRBD2. CDR3 length equals 15 residues. V gave up 5 bases and J gave up 10 bases; unmatched junction bases: 13. Germline assignment: CDR1 SGHVS and CDR2 FQNEAQ. CDR3 DNA sequence: TGTGCCAGCAGCAAACCGGGACTAGGGAGTTTAGAGCAGTTCTTC. The encoded protein is CASSKPGLGSLEQFF.

On this clonotype itself: This may come from a read error, since a much larger clone is one base off. The V and J genes are TRBV7-8 and TRBJ1-2; 10 nucleotides line up with TRBD1. This CDR3 is built from 18 residues. After removal of 5 bases from V and 6 bases from J, the junction contained 18 bases not matched to a gene. Germline CDR1 is SGHVS and CDR2 is FQNEAQ. The CDR3: CASSPIGQGVVKQDGYTF. The CDR3 DNA reads as TGTGCCAGCAGCCCAATCGGACAGGGGGTAGTTAAACAGGATGGCTACACCTTC.

The chain uses TRBV5-6 and TRBJ1-5, with D hard to call. There are 14 residues in the CDR3. V was pared by 3 bases and J by 2 bases, with 9 bases between. Germline V lookup: CDR1 SGHDT, CDR2 YYEEEE. The CDR3 DNA is TGTGCCAGCAGCTCCTTCGGTGGCAATCAGCCCCAGCATTTT. The encoded protein is CASSSFGGNQPQHF. Full variable domain (missing parts from reference TRBV5-6 and TRBJ1-5): DAGVTQSPTHLIKTRGQQVTLRCSPKSGHDTVSWYQQALGQGPQFIFQYYEEEERQRGNFPDRFSGHQFPNYSSELNVNALLLGDSALYLCASSSFGGNQPQHFGDGTRLSIL.

This clonotype was counted only a few times. The V gene is TRBV10-3, the J gene TRBJ2-1; TRBD2 agrees at 8 bases. This CDR3 has 15 residues. From germline, CDR1 is ENHRY and CDR2 SYGVKD. V dropped 2 bases and J dropped 7; count of bases not matched to a gene: 7. The CDR3 nucleotides read TGTGCCATCAGTGAGGGGGCGGGAGGCGCGAATGAGCAGTTCTTC. It encodes CAISEGAGGANEQFF.

This clonotype was counted only a few times. The chain couples TRBV9 to TRBJ1-2, with unresolved D. V shed 0 bases and J shed 8 bases, with 11 bases lying between them. CDR1 SGDLS and CDR2 YYNGEE come from the germline V gene. The CDR3 is 13 amino acids. CDR3 residues: CASSVGERKGYTF. Written as DNA, the CDR3 is TGTGCCAGCAGCGTAGGAGAGAGGAAGGGCTACACCTTC.

This clonotype came up a few times. This chain connects TRBV4-2 to TRBJ1-2; the D gene is possibly TRBD1 (6 bases). The V and J ends lost 0 bases and 5 bases respectively, with 13 bases between them. The CDR3 extends over 15 amino acids. CDR1 and CDR2 (germline): LGHNA, YNFKEQ. Here the CDR3 reads CASSQETSTGYGYTF. The CDR3 bases are TGTGCCAGCAGCCAAGAGACCTCCACAGGGTATGGCTACACCTTC.

A few counts support this clonotype. The chain combines TRBV6-2 or TRBV6-3 with TRBJ2-1, with 9 positions matching TRBD2. Germline V gene data show CDR1 as MNHEY and CDR2 as SVGEGT. J lost 10 bases, V lost 2 bases, and 0 bases had no gene match. There are 12 residues in the CDR3. CDR3 nucleotide sequence: TGTGCCAGCAGTTACACTAGCGGGGAGCAGTTCTTC. Its protein product is CASSYTSGEQFF.

This clonotype was observed many times. The rearrangement links TRBV6-1 to TRBJ1-2; D gene ambiguous. Trimming removed 2 bases at V and 8 bases at J, with 9 bases between. Per the germline V gene, CDR1 is MNHNS and CDR2 is SASEGT. CDR3 length: 12 amino acids. CDR3 nucleotides: TGTGCCAGCAGTGAACCGGGGTACGGCTACACCTTC. This sequence encodes CASSEPGYGYTF.

About this clonotype: No conserved phenylalanine or tryptophan ends this CDR3, so it is likely a read error. The rearrangement joins TRBV27 to TRBJ2-2; D remains unclear. The V end was cut by 2 bases, the J end by 1 base, with 5 bases between. The germline V gene has CDR1 MNHEY and CDR2 SMNVEV (reference sequence). This CDR3 comprises 14 residues. This CDR3 reads CASSLTGNTGELFL. Written as DNA, the CDR3 is TGTGCCAGCAGTTTAACCGGGAACACCGGGGAGCTGTTTCTT.

The gene calls are TRBV20-1 and TRBJ2-1; TRBD2 matches 7 bases. The CDR3 is 16 amino acids. Per germline, CDR1 DFQATT and CDR2 SNEGSKA (reference sequence). The CDR3: CRPYMGGEGTAIEQFF. In nucleotides, the CDR3 is TGCAGGCCCTACATGGGGGGGGAGGGAACTGCAATTGAGCAGTTCTTC.

The sample holds many counts of this clonotype. This chain joins TRBV28 and TRBJ1-1; 7 positions match TRBD1. The CDR3 consists of 16 residues. Trimming removed 3 bases from V and 2 bases from J; junction bases left unmatched: 9. From germline, CDR1 is MDHEN and CDR2 SYDVKM. CDR3 nucleotides: TGTGCCAGCAGTTTGGGTAGTGACAGGGAAAACACTGAAGCTTTCTTT. It codes for CASSLGSDRENTEAFF.

There are a few counts of this clonotype. V usage is TRBV27 and J usage is TRBJ2-5; a weak D match, TRBD2 (5 bases). TRBJ2-7 explains the end of the DNA better; the J call may be wrong. CDR3 length: 14 residues. Germline CDR1 reads MNHEY; CDR2 reads SMNVEV (reference sequence). CDR3 in amino acids: CASSARGISYEQYF. CDR3 sequence (DNA): TGTGCCAGCAGTGCCAGAGGGATTTCCTACGAGCAGTACTTC.

The gene calls are TRBV20-1 and TRBJ1-2; no definite D call. The CDR3 length is 12 residues. Deletions cut 0 bases from V and 2 bases from J, with 4 bases between. Germline CDR1 DFQATT, CDR2 SNEGSKA (reference sequence). CDR3 nucleotide sequence: TGCAGTGCTAGAGAGACCAACTATGGCTACACCTTC. This encodes CSARETNYGYTF.

This clonotype was seen more than once but under ten times. The gene calls are TRBV5-6 and TRBJ2-1; 8 nucleotides match TRBD2. Germline CDR1 reads SGHDT; CDR2 reads YYEEEE. The CDR3 is 17 residues long. V lost 3 bases and J lost 2; bases outside the gene matches: 10. The CDR3 bases are TGTGCCAGCAGCTCCCTGTACCGGGGGGGCACCTACAATGAGCAGTTCTTC. This gives the protein CASSSLYRGGTYNEQFF. The full variable domain, with the rest looked up from reference TRBV5-6 and TRBJ2-1, is DAGVTQSPTHLIKTRGQQVTLRCSPKSGHDTVSWYQQALGQGPQFIFQYYEEEERQRGNFPDRFSGHQFPNYSSELNVNALLLGDSALYLCASSSLYRGGTYNEQFFGPGTRLTVL.

This clonotype was picked up many times. V and J are TRBV11-2 and TRBJ2-3; no definite D call. Germline CDR1 SGHAT, CDR2 FQNNGV. The CDR3 is made up of 15 amino acids. The V gene lost 7 bases and the J gene lost 3 bases, with 17 bases spanning the gap. The CDR3 bases are TGTGCCAGCACACCAAGGGAATCTGAGACAGATACGCAGTATTTT. Its translation is CASTPRESETDTQYF.

This chain uses TRBV11-2 with TRBJ2-3; no firm D call. V lost 3 bases and J 6 bases, leaving 13 bases between the germline ends. This CDR3 contains 14 residues. CDR1 and CDR2 (germline): SGHAT, FQNNGV. CDR3 nucleotides: TGTGCCAGCAGCTTTTCGTGCTCGTCGGATACGCAGTATTTT. Translated, it gives CASSFSCSSDTQYF. The whole variable domain, filled in from reference TRBV11-2 and TRBJ2-3, reads EAGVAQSPRYKIIEKRQSVAFWCNPISGHATLYWYQQILGQGPKLLIQFQNNGVVDDSQLPKDRFSAERLKGVDSTLKIQPAKLEDSAVYLCASSFSCSSDTQYFGPGTRLTVL.

The rearrangement joins TRBV4-3 to TRBJ2-2; the D is unclear. Germline V gene data show CDR1 as LGHNA and CDR2 as YSLEER. The CDR3 runs 13 residues. V was shortened by 8 bases and J by 2 bases, with 9 bases between the two germline ends. The CDR3 coding sequence is TGCGCCAGCGGGGTCATAAACACCGGGGAGCTGTTTTTT. Its translation is CASGVINTGELFF.

The chain is built from TRBV6-1 and TRBJ2-5; D gene unclear. The V and J ends lost 8 bases and 7 bases respectively, with 11 bases between them. The CDR3 sequence is 11 residues long. Germline assignment: CDR1 MNHNS and CDR2 SASEGT. CDR3 nucleotides: TGTGCCAGCTCTCTTTCGGGGACCCAGTACTTC. It translates to CASSLSGTQYF.